This TCR beta chain was sequenced for a study of T cell responses to AZD1222 COVID-19 vaccine. Turning to the study itself: Second-dose schedules of about 4 or about 12 weeks were combined. General study findings and limits: Reports indicate that nearly half of spike-specific TCRs are directed at unmutated variant regions. Repertoire sampling occurred only after the peak T cell response. At baseline, seropositivity was found in only 5 to 7 AZD1222 recipients.

In the case of this clone: Its matching antigen is unknown.

Sequencing used immunoSEQ multiplex PCR; TCRdb keeps in-frame clones, though not all of them. The sample yields 100,000 to 150,000 clones, approximately 85% seen once. Trimming left V 5 bases short and J 5 bases short, with 13 bases between. Germline lookup yields CDR1 LNHDA and CDR2 SQIVND (reference sequence). The CDR3 contains 14 residues. The sequence was obtained from an adult in good health. The material was peripheral blood, obtained on day 0 of AZD1222 vaccination. The chain recombines TRBV19 with TRBJ2-4; D might be TRBD1 (6 bases). In nucleotides, the CDR3 is TGTGCCAGTAGTGTACAGGGTGTCCAAAACATTCAGTACTTC. This sequence encodes CASSVQGVQNIQYF.